This TCR beta chain came from a study of Ad26.COV2.S vaccination and SARS-CoV-2 variants. Study-level information: Among those in the COV1001 Ad26.COV2.S trial arm was the donor. In the study, Ad26.COV2.S was injected intramuscularly once, or twice 56 days apart. Study-wide results and limits: From the TCR breadth and depth analyses, total T cell responses may have been underestimated.

V gave up 0 bases and J gave up 6 bases, with 12 bases separating them. The CDR3 length is 13 residues. Germline V lookup: CDR1 GTSNPN, CDR2 SVGIG (reference sequence). The table came from immunoSEQ multiplex PCR; TCRdb's copy has only in-frame clones and leaves some out. The sample records 350,000 to 500,000 clones, 80% to 90% being singletons. The treatment here: around 19 received Ad26.COV2.S at low or high dose, single or two shots; about 5 received placebo; per-sample allocation not given. The study sampled participants on day 63 after the first vaccine or placebo injection. The vaccine antigen was prefusion-stabilized Wuhan SARS-CoV-2 spike. Worth noting for this clone: Its antigen is not known.

This clonotype was sampled from a person between 18 and 59 years old who received the Ad26.COV2.S COVID-19 vaccine or a placebo. Source: peripheral blood, taken in a trial of Ad26.COV2.S vaccine versus placebo. The chain employs TRBV30 and TRBJ2-7; D gene ambiguous. The CDR3 reads CAWSVTVRAEQYF. For the CDR3, the DNA is TGTGCCTGGAGTGTAACGGTTCGGGCCGAGCAGTACTTC.